This T cell receptor beta chain appears in the sequencing data of a study of graft-versus-host responses after intestinal transplantation. General study points: The recipient marrow held GvH clones, and some of them showed up first in ileum or blood.

With regard to this clone: The antigen remains unidentified.

Data came from immunoSEQ multiplex PCR; TCRdb stores just in-frame clones and leaves some out. The sample has 85,000 to 95,000 clones; under 95% are singletons. CDR1 is LGHNA and CDR2 is YSLEER in the germline V gene. V lost 0 bases and J lost 2; bases outside the gene matches: 5. CDR3 length: 17 residues. V gene TRBV4-3 combines with J gene TRBJ1-3, with 9 bases fitting TRBD1. The sequence came from a human donor who received an intestinal transplant. The sequenced sample was unstimulated CD8+ T cells sorted from spleen or lymph node cells, obtained before intestinal transplant. CDR3 sequence: CASSQDRGQGPGNTIYF. For the CDR3, the DNA is TGCGCCAGCAGCCAAGATCGGGGACAGGGACCTGGAAACACCATATATTTT.